The rows below give T cell receptor beta chains drawn from one sample of a study of blood T cell repertoires in COVID-19. The data were produced by immunoSEQ multiplex PCR, yet TCRdb's version contains in-frame clones alone and is incomplete. The table includes 150,000 to 200,000 clones, 87% detected once. The sequencing sample was made of peripheral blood. These receptors originate from a man younger than 30 with active or convalescent COVID-19. Each CDR3 is given without its conserved first and last residue.

v_gene	j_gene	CDR3aa
TRBV2	TRBJ1-1	ASSGELTEAF
TRBV24-1	TRBJ1-1	ATSDQSGGREMAF
TRBV9	TRBJ1-2	ASSVDDRLTDGYT
TRBV11-3	TRBJ2-1	ASSSGTALYNEQF
TRBV24-1	TRBJ1-6	ASRGLPSSPLH
TRBV19	TRBJ2-7	ASSITAAPPYEQY
TRBV7-9	TRBJ1-6	ASSVDRLSSKSPLH
TRBV7-9	TRBJ2-1	ASSLMVIGGLSYNEQF
TRBV7-9	TRBJ2-5	ASSLGSNQETQY
TRBV28	TRBJ1-2	ASSLDGGGYT
TRBV9	TRBJ2-1	ASSTGVGSGGAGEQF
TRBV6-1	TRBJ1-2	ASSEALAGSYGYT
TRBV2	TRBJ1-5	ASGRDSNQPQH
TRBV11-3	TRBJ2-7	ASSFLGGGPYEQY
TRBV10-3	TRBJ2-1	AISREDINSYNEQF
TRBV6-5	TRBJ2-1	ASRHQGYNEQF
TRBV5-1	TRBJ1-1	ASSLVSSGSEAF
TRBV5-1	TRBJ2-7	ASSPTGGSSYEQY
TRBV5-1	TRBJ1-4	ASSEQGGLEKLF
TRBV6-5	TRBJ1-2	ASSSSRQGYHGYT
TRBV18	TRBJ2-2	ASSPAAGPNTGELF
TRBV6-2/TRBV6-3	TRBJ1-1	ASSYSARETLDEAF
TRBV5-6	TRBJ1-2	ASSYSRDQNFYGYT
TRBV12-3/TRBV12-4	TRBJ2-3	ASLKTDTQY
TRBV6-5	TRBJ2-6	ASSSLSGANVLT
TRBV6-1	TRBJ1-2	ASSGWLLGANSYGYT
TRBV7-9	TRBJ2-5	ASSLKSAGDQETQY
TRBV28	TRBJ2-1	ASSQGNSYNEQF
TRBV7-8	TRBJ2-5	ASSLVVGLAQETQY
TRBV27	TRBJ1-2	ASGLGTGARGYT
TRBV6-2/TRBV6-3	TRBJ1-1	ASSYSFREAF
TRBV18	TRBJ2-3	ASSLDRGGTDTQY
TRBV5-1	TRBJ1-2	ASSYSGTLGYGYT
TRBV19	TRBJ2-3	ASSIGGTSTDTQY
TRBV20-1	TRBJ2-7	SALLGGEQY
TRBV7-8	TRBJ2-2	ASSWPGLEINTGELF
TRBV5-4	TRBJ2-5	ASSSLREGETQY
TRBV7-8	TRBJ2-3	ASSFFSGSTDTQY
TRBV27	TRBJ2-1	ASRSGVDEQF
TRBV4-1	TRBJ1-2	ASSQEGGALYGYT
TRBV28	TRBJ2-1	ASSALPGQGNEQF
TRBV14	TRBJ2-5	ASSQVTTQETQY
TRBV19	TRBJ1-1	ASSADRGPRNEAF
TRBV25-1	TRBJ1-2	ASRAGNYGYT
TRBV24-1	TRBJ2-1	ATSRGAINEQF